One and the same sample provided the 20 T cell receptor beta chains below, sequenced in a study of cytomegalovirus exposure and HLA in healthy donors. Primers for the PCR totalled 60 Vbeta and 13 Jbeta. Assay used: immunoSEQ multiplex PCR; TCRdb lists only in-frame clones, some missing. The profile shows 120,000 or so clones, over 65% of them singletons. The sequenced sample was PBMCs. The source of these receptors is a man aged 35-49 years in good health and CMV-seropositive.

J is TRBJ1-1 and V is TRBV5-1, with TRBD1 matching 7 bases. The ends lost 1 base at V and 4 bases at J; junction bases unmatched: 7. Germline CDR1 is SGHRS and CDR2 is YFSETQ. This CDR3 has 15 residues. CDR3 sequence reads: CASSLSPGGITEAFF. The CDR3 coding sequence is TGCGCCAGCAGCTTGAGTCCAGGGGGGATCACTGAAGCTTTCTTT.

V is TRBV4-3 and J is TRBJ2-7, with 13 bases identical to TRBD2. The CDR3 runs 16 residues. Germline trimming cut 2 bases from V and 7 bases from J; bases unmatched to any gene: 8. The germline gives CDR1 LGHNA, CDR2 YSLEER. The CDR3 sequence: CASSQTSGLAGREQYF. CDR3 coding DNA: TGCGCCAGCAGCCAAACCTCGGGACTAGCGGGAAGGGAGCAGTACTTC.

The chain carries TRBV27 and TRBJ1-4, with D perhaps TRBD1 (6 bases). The CDR3 extends over 14 amino acids. CDR1 is MNHEY and CDR2 is SMNVEV in the germline V gene (reference sequence). Trimming took 2 bases from V and 8 from J, leaving 12 bases between them. The CDR3 protein is CASSLMGASEKLFF. In DNA form, the CDR3 reads TGTGCCAGCAGTTTAATGGGGGCTAGCGAAAAACTGTTTTTT.

This chain connects TRBV29-1 to TRBJ1-2; TRBD1 agrees at 7 bases. The V gene's germline CDR1 is SQVTM and CDR2 ANQGSEA. The CDR3 covers 13 residues. Germline trimming cut 4 bases from V and 0 bases from J; bases unmatched to any gene: 2. CDR3 in amino acids: CSVGGQSNYGYTF. Written as DNA, the CDR3 is TGCAGCGTTGGGGGACAGTCTAACTATGGCTACACCTTC.

This clone was counted once. V is TRBV19 and J is TRBJ2-1; 7 positions match TRBD1. Looked up from germline, CDR1 is LNHDA and CDR2 is SQIVND (reference sequence). The CDR3 covers 12 residues. V was clipped by 7 bases and J by 13 bases; unmatched bases: 10. CDR3: CASNNRGESQFF. CDR3 coding DNA: TGTGCCAGTAACAACAGGGGTGAATCCCAGTTCTTC. Full variable domain (rest looked up from reference TRBV19 and TRBJ2-1): DGGITQSPKYLFRKEGQNVTLSCEQNLNHDAMYWYRQDPGQGLRLIYYSQIVNDFQKGDIAEGYSVSREKKESFPLTVTSAQKNPTAFYLCASNNRGESQFFGPGTRLTVL.

The chain employs TRBV10-3 and TRBJ1-5; TRBD1 agrees at 12 bases. Germline values: CDR1 ENHRY, CDR2 SYGVKD. There are 15 residues in the CDR3. V lost 4 bases to trimming and J lost 5 bases; unmatched junction nucleotides: 3. CDR3 coding DNA: TGTGCCATCAGTGCGGGGGACAGGGGGCATCAGCCCCAGCATTTT. It translates to CAISAGDRGHQPQHF.

The chain joins TRBV2 to TRBJ1-1, with 8 bases that match TRBD1. This CDR3 is 14 amino acids long. Germline V CDR1 and CDR2: SNHLY, FYNNEI. The trim removed 7 bases at V and 0 bases at J, leaving 4 bases unmatched. In DNA form, the CDR3 reads TGTGCCAGCAAACGGGACAGGCTGAACACTGAAGCTTTCTTT. Residues: CASKRDRLNTEAFF.

This sequence joins TRBV27 and TRBJ2-2; 11 bases align to TRBD1. Germline V gene data show CDR1 as MNHEY and CDR2 as SMNVEV (reference sequence). This CDR3 region has 17 residues. J lost 3 bases, V lost 4 bases, and 7 bases had no gene match. CDR3 protein: CASSSRTGGMYTGELFF. CDR3 bases: TGTGCCAGCAGTTCACGGACAGGGGGCATGTACACCGGGGAGCTGTTTTTT.

The chain uses TRBV4-1 and TRBJ1-1; a weak D match, TRBD1 (5 bases). Germline V CDR1 and CDR2: MGHRA, YSYEKL. Trimming took 0 bases from V and 6 from J, leaving 11 bases between them. The CDR3 is 14 residues long. CDR3 nucleotides: TGCGCCAGCAGCCAAGATCCACAGGTGGCTGAAGCTTTCTTT. Translation: CASSQDPQVAEAFF.

Only a few counts were recorded for this clone. The V and J genes are TRBV11-3 and TRBJ2-2, with 16 bases fitting TRBD2. Germline trimming cut 2 bases from V and 6 bases from J; bases unmatched to any gene: 3. The CDR3 is made up of 17 amino acids. Germline assignment: CDR1 SGHNT and CDR2 YENEEA. The CDR3 region is CASSLQGLAGGPGELFF. As DNA, the CDR3 is TGTGCCAGCAGCTTACAGGGACTAGCGGGAGGGCCCGGGGAGCTGTTTTTT.

The chain links TRBV7-2 to TRBJ1-3; 7 bases match TRBD1. This CDR3 has 14 amino acids. The trim removed 1 base at V and 4 bases at J, leaving 1 base unmatched. Germline CDR1 and CDR2: SGHTA and FQGNSA. CDR3 protein: CASSLGQGGNTIYF. CDR3 nucleotides: TGTGCCAGCAGCTTAGGACAGGGCGGAAACACCATATATTTT.

V and J are TRBV2 and TRBJ1-5; D uncertain. The CDR3 is made up of 15 amino acids. V was trimmed by 0 bases and J by 3 bases, leaving 9 bases between them. Germline V gives CDR1 SNHLY, CDR2 FYNNEI. CDR3 nucleotide sequence: TGTGCCAGCAGTGAAGCAAGGAGGAACAATCAGCCCCAGCATTTT. Translation gives CASSEARRNNQPQHF.

The chain recombines TRBV6-1 with TRBJ2-1, with D hard to call. V lost 8 bases and J 1 base, leaving 12 bases between the germline ends. The CDR3 has 14 residues. The V gene's germline CDR1 is MNHNS and CDR2 SASEGT. CDR3 loop: CASVTQLSYNEQFF. For the CDR3, the DNA is TGTGCCAGCGTGACCCAACTATCCTACAATGAGCAGTTCTTC.

This clone occurred a few times. The V gene is TRBV10-1, the J gene TRBJ2-1; D might be TRBD1 (6 bases). CDR1 WNHNN and CDR2 SYGVQD come from the germline V gene (reference sequence). Trimming took off 0 bases at V and 2 bases at J, with 8 bases between the two ends. The CDR3 has 15 residues. The chain's CDR3 is CASSESGGPYNEQFF. CDR3 coding DNA: TGCGCCAGCAGTGAGTCTGGGGGCCCCTACAATGAGCAGTTCTTC.

The V gene is TRBV18, the J gene TRBJ2-6; D might be TRBD1 (5 bases). There are 14 residues in the CDR3. Germline V gene lookup returns CDR1 KGHSH and CDR2 LQKENI. V was clipped by 4 bases and J by 2 bases, with 6 bases between them. In nucleotides, the CDR3 is TGTGCCAGCTCACGGGGCACTGGGGCCAACGTCCTGACTTTC. It is translated as CASSRGTGANVLTF.

This chain joins TRBV5-5 and TRBJ2-7; perhaps TRBD1 as D (5 bases). V lost 4 bases and J 4 bases, leaving 15 bases between the germline ends. There are 14 residues in the CDR3. In germline, CDR1 is SGHKS, CDR2 YYEKEE (reference sequence). The CDR3 DNA is TGTGCCAGCAGCGCTGCCACAGGACAATACGAGCAGTACTTC. As protein: CASSAATGQYEQYF.

V and J are TRBV29-1 and TRBJ2-7; D is perhaps TRBD2 (6 bases). The CDR3 is 14 amino acids. The V end was cut by 3 bases, the J end by 2 bases, with 14 bases between. Germline V gene lookup returns CDR1 SQVTM and CDR2 ANQGSEA. The CDR3 reads CSVDRDSSPYEQYF. The CDR3 region has the DNA TGCAGCGTTGACCGGGACTCCTCTCCCTACGAGCAGTACTTC.

In its sample, this clone was seen a few times. The rearrangement links TRBV4-3 to TRBJ2-7; 9 bases align to TRBD2. The length of the CDR3 is 16 residues. CDR1 LGHNA and CDR2 YSLEER come from the germline V gene. The junction had 11 bases not matched to a gene; V was cut back by 2 bases and J by 6 bases. The CDR3 here is CASSQRWDSGSGEQYF. The CDR3 bases are TGCGCCAGCAGCCAAAGATGGGATAGCGGGAGCGGCGAGCAGTACTTC.

This clone was seen just once. This rearrangement joins TRBV5-1 to TRBJ2-7; tentatively, D is TRBD2 (5 bases). CDR1 and CDR2 from the germline V gene are SGHRS and YFSETQ. V was clipped by 5 bases and J by 5 bases, with 14 bases between them. CDR3 length equals 13 residues. Here the CDR3 DNA reads TGCGCCAGCAGGAGGGAGAGGAGCCACGAGCAGTACTTC. Residues: CASRRERSHEQYF. The complete variable domain, with remaining parts taken from reference TRBV5-1 and TRBJ2-7, reads KAGVTQTPRYLIKTRGQQVTLSCSPISGHRSVSWYQQTPGQGLQFLFEYFSETQRNKGNFPGRFSGRQFSNSRSEMNVSTLELGDSALYLCASRRERSHEQYFGPGTRLTVT.

The V and J genes are TRBV14 and TRBJ2-2; TRBD1 aligns across 7 bases. V trimming: 0 bases; J trimming: 7 bases; junction bases outside the gene matches: 17. The length of the CDR3 is 19 residues. Germline V CDR1 and CDR2: SGHDN, FVKESK. This CDR3 is CASSQDSPRAGGKDGELFF. CDR3 DNA sequence: TGTGCCAGCAGCCAAGATAGCCCCCGGGCAGGGGGAAAGGACGGGGAGCTGTTTTTT. The full variable domain, with the rest looked up from reference TRBV14 and TRBJ2-2, is EAGVTQFPSHSVIEKGQTVTLRCDPISGHDNLYWYRRVMGKEIKFLLHFVKESKQDESGMPNNRFLAERTGGTYSTLKVQPAELEDSGVYFCASSQDSPRAGGKDGELFFGEGSRLTVL.